The 16 T cell receptor beta chains in this list originate from one sample, sequenced in a study of brain T cells in children with intractable seizures. Time point in this sample: blood from clinic visit 5 months post-surgery; TSC patient then seizure free. TCRdb's copy holds only in-frame clones and misses some; the assay was immunoSEQ multiplex PCR. There are about 350,000 clones in the sample; roughly 93% occur only once, and 5.7% lies in the top ten. Here the sequenced sample was peripheral blood, taken 4 to 5 months after surgery. The receptors come from a boy younger than two with tuberous sclerosis and intractable seizures.

This chain connects TRBV5-4 to TRBJ1-6; TRBD1 is a possible D gene (5 bases). The CDR3 is made up of 14 amino acids. Trimming stripped 0 bases from V and 13 bases from J, with 14 bases between. The V gene's germline CDR1 is SGHNT and CDR2 YYREEE (reference sequence). The CDR3 DNA follows: TGTGCCAGCAGCTTGGCTAACCAGGGTTCGCCCCTCCACTTT. Its translation: CASSLANQGSPLHF.

The chain links TRBV7-9 to TRBJ2-1, with 12 bases fitting TRBD2. The CDR3 has 19 residues. V dropped 5 bases and J dropped 0; count of bases not matched to a gene: 11. CDR1 and CDR2 (germline): SEHNR, FQNEAQ (reference sequence). Here the CDR3 reads CASSPGLAGGGSSYNEQFF. The CDR3 DNA is TGTGCCAGCAGCCCGGGGCTAGCGGGAGGGGGGAGCTCCTACAATGAGCAGTTCTTC.

This chain joins TRBV27 and TRBJ2-1, with D possibly matching TRBD1 (6 bases). Trimming shortened V by 5 bases and J by 2 bases, and 19 bases separated the two germline ends. Germline values: CDR1 MNHEY, CDR2 SMNVEV (reference sequence). The CDR3 has 17 amino acids. The CDR3 DNA sequence: TGTGCCAGCAGTCCAAACCCCAGGGGTCACACCTACAATGAGCAGTTCTTC. Amino acids: CASSPNPRGHTYNEQFF.

The chain has TRBV19 and TRBJ1-2; 7 nucleotides line up with TRBD1. From germline, CDR1 is LNHDA and CDR2 SQIVND (reference sequence). J gave up 2 bases and V 1 base, and 10 bases lay outside the gene matches. This CDR3 is built from 17 residues. The CDR3: CASSIVHTLRGNYGYTF. The CDR3 nucleotides read TGTGCCAGTAGTATAGTTCACACCCTCAGGGGGAACTATGGCTACACCTTC.

The V gene is TRBV28, the J gene TRBJ1-2, with 9 bases aligning to TRBD1. The CDR3 is made up of 16 amino acids. Per the germline V gene, CDR1 is MDHEN and CDR2 is SYDVKM. The J segment lost 3 bases and the V segment lost 5 bases, leaving 10 bases of the junction unmatched. CDR3 coding DNA: TGTGCCAGCAGTCCTGCCGGGACAGGGCGACACTATGGCTACACCTTC. It is translated as CASSPAGTGRHYGYTF.

The chain combines TRBV7-6 with TRBJ2-7; D is uncertain. Germline V lookup: CDR1 SGHVS, CDR2 FNYEAQ. The CDR3 sequence is 15 residues long. The V end lost 4 bases, the J end lost 2 bases, and 15 bases lay between the germline ends. CDR3 in DNA: TGTGCCAGCAGCTCTCTACCAGTTTCCACCTACGAGCAGTACTTC. Translating it yields CASSSLPVSTYEQYF.

V gene TRBV5-6 combines with J gene TRBJ1-2; D call uncertain. The CDR3 is 15 amino acids. Germline V gene data show CDR1 as SGHDT and CDR2 as YYEEEE. Trimming took 0 bases from V and 4 from J, leaving 13 bases between them. In nucleotides, the CDR3 is TGTGCCAGCAGCTTGGGAGGCAGATTAATCTATGGCTACACCTTC. Amino acid sequence: CASSLGGRLIYGYTF.

This chain joins TRBV3-1 (or the pseudogene TRBV3-2) and TRBJ1-1; D might be TRBD1 (5 bases). The germline V gene encodes CDR1 LGHDT and CDR2 YNNKEL (reference sequence). V was cut by 2 bases and J by 9 bases, with 10 bases left in between. This CDR3 has 12 residues. The CDR3 region is CASSQRGGKAFF. CDR3 in DNA: TGTGCCAGCAGCCAACGGGGGGGGAAAGCTTTCTTT.

The rearrangement uses TRBV18 and TRBJ2-1, with 8 nucleotides matching TRBD1. Germline V gives CDR1 KGHSH, CDR2 LQKENI. This CDR3 is built from 14 residues. Unmatched junction bases numbered 8, after V lost 8 bases and J lost 5 bases. The CDR3 nucleotides read TGTGCCAGCCCGACAGGGGCCGGCCACAATGAGCAGTTCTTC. This codes for CASPTGAGHNEQFF.

The chain has TRBV12-5 and TRBJ2-1; D unresolved. The CDR3 is made up of 12 amino acids. The V gene lost 3 bases and the J gene lost 7 bases, with 7 bases spanning the gap. Germline CDR1 is LGHNT and CDR2 is FRNRAP. DNA of the CDR3: TGTGCTAGTGGTTTTTCAGATAATGAGCAGTTCTTC. The encoded protein is CASGFSDNEQFF.

This clone showed up just once. CDR3 sequence: CASSPRESSGDEQYF. The CDR3 DNA reads as TGTGCCAGCAGCCCGAGAGAGAGTAGCGGTGACGAGCAGTACTTC. The V and J genes are TRBV4-2 and TRBJ2-7, with a possible D match to TRBD2 (6 bases). This CDR3 has 15 residues. CDR1 and CDR2 from the germline V gene are LGHNA and YNFKEQ. The V and J ends lost 4 bases and 5 bases respectively, with 18 bases between them.

V usage is TRBV27 and J usage is TRBJ2-3; TRBD2 matches at 9 bases. CDR1 is MNHEY and CDR2 is SMNVEV in the germline V gene (reference sequence). V dropped 5 bases and J dropped 6; count of bases not matched to a gene: 3. This CDR3 region has 13 residues. CDR3 loop: CASSLAGRDTQYF. CDR3 DNA sequence: TGTGCCAGCAGTCTAGCGGGGAGGGATACGCAGTATTTT.

This rearrangement joins TRBV7-8 to TRBJ2-7; D may be TRBD1 (5 bases). The V end was cut by 2 bases, the J end by 0 bases, with 11 bases between. This CDR3 comprises 15 residues. CDR1 and CDR2 from the germline V gene are SGHVS and FQNEAQ. CDR3 residues: CASSLFSGFSYEQYF. The CDR3 nucleotides read TGTGCCAGCAGCTTATTTTCAGGGTTCTCCTACGAGCAGTACTTC. Variable domain in full (rest from reference TRBV7-8 and TRBJ2-7): GAGVSQSPRYKVAKRGQDVALRCDPISGHVSLFWYQQALGQGPEFLTYFQNEAQLDKSGLPSDRFFAERPEGSVSTLKIQRTQQEDSAVYLCASSLFSGFSYEQYFGPGTRLTVT.

The V call is TRBV6-5, the J call TRBJ1-2; D remains ambiguous. The length of the CDR3 is 12 residues. V was cut by 8 bases and J by 4 bases, with 11 bases left in between. The germline CDR1 and CDR2 sequences are MNHEY and SVGAGI. The CDR3 DNA reads TGTGCCAGCGGCAGGACCCCCTATGGCTACACCTTC. As protein: CASGRTPYGYTF.

The CDR3 sequence is CASSYPGLAAYEQYF. In DNA, the CDR3 is TGTGCCAGCAGTTACCCAGGACTAGCGGCCTACGAGCAGTACTTC. This chain connects TRBV6-2 or TRBV6-3 to TRBJ2-7, with 10 bases that match TRBD2. Per the germline V gene, CDR1 is MNHEY and CDR2 is SVGEGT. The V and J ends lost 2 bases and 2 bases, in that order; junction bases with no gene match: 3. The CDR3 is 15 residues long.

The chain has TRBV5-1 and TRBJ2-1; either TRBD1 or TRBD2 may fit D (5 bases each). Germline CDR1 is SGHRS and CDR2 is YFSETQ. V lost 0 bases to trimming and J lost 9 bases, with 16 bases between them. The CDR3 runs 15 residues. The CDR3 sequence is CASSLVRGKGAEQFF. For the CDR3, the DNA is TGCGCCAGCAGCTTGGTTAGGGGAAAGGGAGCTGAGCAGTTCTTC.